The rows below give T cell receptor beta chains drawn from one sample of a study of prognosis after radiotherapy for stage I lung cancer. From the multiplex PCR reads, TCRdb called clonotypes with MiXCR, one entry per CDR3 protein. This table has about 15,000 distinct CDR3 sequences, 31% appearing once. Sequencing was performed on PBMCs, taken before or after stereotactic body radiation therapy (not recorded which). The receptor source for this set is a donor over 45 with non-small cell lung cancer. Each CDR3 is given with its conserved first and last residue. D genes are given only for firm matches. Size is omitted from some rows. Given values are once, few, many or a class for expanded clones.

.	TRBJ2-7	TRBV7-2	TRBD1	CASSETGTGGYEQYF	TGTGCCAGCAGCGAAACCGGGACAGGGGGCTACGAGCAGTACTTC
many	TRBJ1-4	TRBV28	TRBD1	CASTQGSGNRGNEKLFF	TGTGCCAGCACCCAAGGAAGCGGGAACAGGGGTAATGAAAAACTGTTTTTT
.	TRBJ2-7	TRBV7-2	TRBD1	CASSPGSGTGYEQYF	TGTGCCAGCAGCCCAGGGTCAGGGACAGGCTACGAGCAGTACTTC
medium-sized	TRBJ2-1	TRBV5-1	.	CASSINSASSYNEQFF	TGCGCCAGCAGCATTAATAGCGCCTCCTCCTACAATGAGCAGTTCTTC
.	TRBJ2-3	TRBV20-1	.	CSARPRVSGDTQYF	TGCAGTGCTAGACCCAGGGTCTCAGGAGATACGCAGTATTTT
many	TRBJ2-7	TRBV5-1	.	CASSLGSGHSYEQYF	TGCGCCAGCAGCTTGGGGTCGGGACACTCCTACGAGCAGTACTTC
once	TRBJ1-4	TRBV28	.	CSSSRHLYSRELKKLFF	TGTTCCAGCAGTCGCCACTTGTACAGCAGGGAGTTGAAAAAACTGTTTTTT
.	TRBJ2-1	TRBV7-2	.	CASSLLWARGTLFF	.
many	TRBJ2-7	TRBV11-2	.	CASSLVVTATYEQYF	TGTGCCAGCAGCTTAGTAGTGACAGCCACCTACGAGCAGTACTTC
.	TRBJ2-5	TRBV6-1	.	CASSPRGQETQYF	TGTGCCAGCAGTCCTAGGGGCCAAGAGACCCAGTACTTC
many	TRBJ2-7	TRBV7-6	TRBD2	CASSSLAGGSEQYF	TGTGCCAGCAGCTCACTAGCGGGAGGCTCCGAGCAGTACTTC
many	TRBJ1-4	TRBV27	.	CASSLFSGPNELFF	TGTGCCAGCAGTTTATTTTCGGGGCCCAATGAACTGTTTTTT
.	TRBJ2-3	TRBV2	.	CASSEQEEDTQYF	TGTGCAAGCAGCGAGCAGGAGGAAGATACGCAGTATTTT
many	TRBJ1-1	TRBV12-3/TRBV12-4	.	CASTLSTGTEAFF	TGTGCCAGCACCCTATCGACAGGAACGGAAGCTTTCTTT
many	TRBJ2-7	TRBV10-2	.	CASSEAPDYEQYF	TGCGCCAGCAGTGAGGCACCCGACTACGAGCAGTACTTC
many	TRBJ2-6	TRBV11-3	.	CASSPTAGANVLTF	TGTGCCAGCAGCCCGACCGCTGGGGCCAACGTCCTGACTTTC
once	TRBJ1-1	TRBV5-1	.	CASSLGRGMNTEAFF	TGCGCCAGCAGCTTGGGGAGGGGCATGAACACTGAAGCTTTCTTT
many	TRBJ2-2	TRBV18	TRBD1	CASSPPGTGVTGELFF	TGTGCCAGCTCACCACCAGGGACAGGGGTTACCGGGGAGCTGTTTTTT
medium-sized	TRBJ2-3	TRBV24-1	.	CATSEGTRHTDTQYF	TGTGCCACCAGTGAGGGGACACGCCACACAGATACGCAGTATTTT
many	TRBJ2-2	TRBV6-5	.	CASSYSWVRPGELFF	TGTGCCAGCAGTTACTCCTGGGTCCGGCCCGGGGAGCTGTTTTTT
many	TRBJ2-7	TRBV19	TRBD1	CASSSGTEEYEQYF	TGTGCCAGTAGTTCGGGGACAGAAGAATACGAGCAGTACTTC
many	TRBJ2-1	TRBV5-1	TRBD1	CASSSTGGLYNEQFF	TGCGCCAGCAGCTCAACAGGGGGCCTTTACAATGAGCAGTTCTTC
.	TRBJ2-7	TRBV2	TRBD1	CAIILSRDSYEQYF	TGTGCCATCATTCTGTCCCGGGACAGCTATGAGCAGTACTTC
many	TRBJ2-2	TRBV19	.	CASSIHGGRVTGELFF	TGTGCCAGTAGTATTCACGGAGGCAGGGTTACCGGGGAGCTGTTTTTT
many	TRBJ2-7	TRBV7-2	.	CASSKRQATYEQYF	TGTGCCAGCAGCAAAAGACAAGCTACCTACGAGCAGTACTTC
many	TRBJ2-5	TRBV20-1	TRBD2	CSARFEGSGSETQYF	TGCAGTGCTAGATTTGAGGGTAGCGGGAGTGAGACCCAGTACTTC
many	TRBJ2-5	TRBV7-9	.	CASSPGSAGVVPQEAQYF	TGTGCCAGCAGCCCGGGGTCCGCGGGCGTAGTTCCCCAAGAGGCCCAGTACTTC
many	TRBJ2-1	TRBV6-1	.	CASTAKSGQEQFF	TGTGCCAGCACTGCAAAATCAGGACAGGAGCAGTTCTTC
many	TRBJ2-5	TRBV7-9	.	CASSLRTPEETQYF	TGTGCCAGCAGCTTACGGACACCAGAAGAGACCCAGTACTTC
many	TRBJ2-2	TRBV2	.	CASRRLNTGELFF	TGTGCCAGCAGACGGTTAAACACCGGGGAGCTGTTTTTT
many	TRBJ1-1	TRBV6-1	.	CASSETWGVGVRTEAFF	TGTGCCAGCAGTGAAACGTGGGGGGTTGGAGTTCGGACTGAAGCTTTCTTT
many	TRBJ2-1	TRBV5-4	TRBD2	CASSGTVLAGDYNEQFF	TGTGCCAGCAGCGGGACGGTCCTAGCGGGAGACTACAATGAGCAGTTCTTC
many	TRBJ1-5	TRBV19	TRBD1	CASSIRTGRIHQPQHF	TGTGCCAGTAGTATACGGACAGGGAGAATCCATCAGCCCCAGCATTTT
many	TRBJ2-7	TRBV6-1	TRBD2	CASSPEAGGLGEQYF	TGTGCCAGCAGCCCTGAAGCGGGAGGGCTTGGGGAGCAGTACTTC
many	TRBJ1-4	TRBV24-1	TRBD1	CATSEKGQGNEKLFF	TGTGCCACCAGTGAGAAGGGACAGGGAAACGAAAAACTGTTTTTT
many	TRBJ2-1	TRBV3-1	TRBD2	CASSLLAGGPDNEQFF	TGTGCCAGCAGCCTTTTAGCGGGAGGGCCCGACAATGAGCAGTTCTTC
.	TRBJ2-7	TRBV2	.	CASTNRVLSEQYF	TGTGCCAGCACCAACCGGGTGTTATCCGAGCAGTACTTC
many	TRBJ2-1	TRBV3-1	.	CASSQVKSSENEQFF	TGTGCCAGCAGCCAAGTCAAGTCTAGCGAGAATGAGCAGTTCTTC
.	TRBJ2-1	TRBV20-1	.	CSARDLLSENNGQFF	TGCAGTGCTAGAGATCTACTATCGGAAAACAATGGGCAGTTCTTC
.	TRBJ1-2	TRBV12-3/TRBV12-4	.	CASMEGHGAIGYTF	TGTGCCAGCATGGAAGGACATGGGGCTATTGGCTACACCTTC
many	TRBJ2-1	TRBV4-2	TRBD2	CASSLGTNNYNEQFF	TGTGCCAGCAGCCTCGGGACTAACAATTACAATGAGCAGTTCTTC